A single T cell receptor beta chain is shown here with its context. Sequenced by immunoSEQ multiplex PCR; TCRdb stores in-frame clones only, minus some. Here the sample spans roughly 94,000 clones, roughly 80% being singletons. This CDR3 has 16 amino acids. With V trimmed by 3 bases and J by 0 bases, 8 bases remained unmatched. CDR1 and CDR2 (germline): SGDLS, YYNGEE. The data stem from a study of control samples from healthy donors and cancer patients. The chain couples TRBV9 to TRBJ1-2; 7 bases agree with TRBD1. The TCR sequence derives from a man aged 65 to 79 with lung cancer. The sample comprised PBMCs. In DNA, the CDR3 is TGTGCCAGCAGCGCCCAGACAGGGATCGCTAACTATGGCTACACCTTC. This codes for CASSAQTGIANYGYTF. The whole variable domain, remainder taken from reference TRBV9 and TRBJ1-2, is DSGVTQTPKHLITATGQRVTLRCSPRSGDLSVYWYQQSLDQGLQFLIQYYNGEERAKGNILERFSAQQFPDLHSELNLSSLELGDSALYFCASSAQTGIANYGYTFGSGTRLTVV.